The 13 T cell receptor beta chains below all came from one sample that was sequenced in a study of T cell changes during pregnancy in multiple sclerosis. The assay was immunoSEQ multiplex PCR, and TCRdb's table has in-frame clones only and misses some. Among tens of thousands of clones listed, around 92% were seen once. The sequences come from peripheral blood, collected in the first trimester of pregnancy. The receptors originated from a female donor with multiple sclerosis, enrolled in a pregnancy study.

The chain recombines TRBV5-6 with TRBJ2-5; 10 bases align to TRBD2. Per the germline V gene, CDR1 is SGHDT and CDR2 is YYEEEE. CDR3 length equals 19 residues. V lost 4 bases to trimming and J lost 0 bases; unmatched junction nucleotides: 15. CDR3 sequence: CASSNPGTSAYFYQETQYF. For the CDR3, the DNA is TGTGCCAGCAGCAATCCCGGGACTAGCGCCTACTTTTACCAAGAGACCCAGTACTTC.

V and J are TRBV30 and TRBJ1-2; 7 positions agree with TRBD1. Germline CDR1 GTSNPN, CDR2 SVGIG (reference sequence). Trimming at V came to 2 bases and at J to 2 bases, leaving 14 bases not matched to a gene. The CDR3 has 17 residues. The DNA of the CDR3 is TGTGCCTGGAGTCGGGGGTTGGAGGGGGCTCGAAACTATGGCTACACCTTC. This gives the protein CAWSRGLEGARNYGYTF.

This chain connects TRBV9 to TRBJ1-1, with D uncertain. The CDR3 totals 11 residues. Germline V gene sequence: CDR1 SGDLS, CDR2 YYNGEE. The V end lost 4 bases, the J end lost 7 bases, and 8 bases lay between the germline ends. In nucleotides, the CDR3 is TGTGCCAGCAGCTCCCGCGGTGAAGCTTTCTTT. Its protein product is CASSSRGEAFF.

The J gene is TRBJ2-6, the V gene TRBV10-3, with 7 bases aligning to TRBD1. The CDR3 length is 18 residues. Per the germline V gene, CDR1 is ENHRY and CDR2 is SYGVKD. Trimming at V came to 3 bases and at J to 1 base, leaving 9 bases not matched to a gene. As DNA, the CDR3 is TGTGCCATCAGTGACCCGGGACAGCCTACGTCTGGGGCCAACGTCCTGACTTTC. Translation gives CAISDPGQPTSGANVLTF.

The J gene is TRBJ1-5, the V gene TRBV30; the D is unclear. This CDR3 spans 13 amino acids. Trimming pared 0 bases from V and 4 bases from J, leaving 7 bases between. Germline V CDR1 and CDR2: GTSNPN, SVGIG (reference sequence). The CDR3 loop reads CAWSVAGNQPQHF. CDR3 sequence (DNA): TGTGCCTGGAGTGTAGCGGGGAATCAGCCCCAGCATTTT.

This chain joins TRBV19 and TRBJ2-1; 7 bases fit TRBD2. This CDR3 has 16 residues. Trimming at V came to 3 bases and at J to 2 bases, leaving 7 bases not matched to a gene. CDR1 and CDR2 (germline): LNHDA, SQIVND (reference sequence). The DNA of the CDR3 is TGTGCCAGTAGTATCGATGCTAGCGGCGCCTACAATGAGCAGTTCTTC. Its protein product is CASSIDASGAYNEQFF.

The V call is TRBV5-4, the J call TRBJ1-1; TRBD1 matches 7 bases. Trimming took 1 base from V and 1 from J; bases not matched to a gene: 4. The CDR3 has 15 amino acids. Per germline, CDR1 SGHNT and CDR2 YYREEE (reference sequence). The CDR3 DNA reads TGTGCCAGCAGCTTGTATGGGACAGCGAACACTGAAGCTTTCTTT. As protein: CASSLYGTANTEAFF.

This clone was recorded once. The chain joins TRBV5-1 to TRBJ1-6, with 10 nucleotides matching TRBD1. The V segment lost 0 bases and the J segment 7 bases; nucleotides outside the gene matches: 7. The germline V gene has CDR1 SGHRS and CDR2 YFSETQ. CDR3 length: 17 residues. CDR3 loop: CASSLGPPGQGNSPLHF. CDR3 in DNA: TGCGCCAGCAGCTTGGGACCGCCGGGACAGGGGAATTCACCCCTCCACTTT.

The chain employs TRBV9 and TRBJ1-3; 8 bases are shared with TRBD1. The germline gives CDR1 SGDLS, CDR2 YYNGEE. Losses at the gene ends were 3 bases for V and 4 bases for J; bases not matched to a gene: 6. There are 15 residues in the CDR3. Written as DNA, the CDR3 is TGTGCCAGCAGCGAGGGACAGGCGCTGGGAAACACCATATATTTT. Protein sequence: CASSEGQALGNTIYF.

This sequence joins TRBV5-5 and TRBJ1-3; no reliable D call. Trimming took off 4 bases at V and 0 bases at J, with 14 bases between the two ends. CDR1 is SGHKS, CDR2 YYEKEE, per germline (reference sequence). The CDR3 length is 16 residues. The CDR3 DNA reads as TGTGCCAGCAGCCCGATGGCCCAATCCTCTGGAAACACCATATATTTT. Translation: CASSPMAQSSGNTIYF. The complete variable domain, with remaining parts taken from reference TRBV5-5 and TRBJ1-3, reads DAGVTQSPTHLIKTRGQQVTLRCSPISGHKSVSWYQQVLGQGPQFIFQYYEKEERGRGNFPDRFSARQFPNYSSELNVNALLLGDSALYLCASSPMAQSSGNTIYFGEGSWLTVV.

The chain carries TRBV2 and TRBJ1-1; D possibly corresponds to TRBD1 (6 bases). The CDR3 totals 13 residues. Trimming took 6 bases from V and 1 from J, leaving 9 bases between them. Germline V gene sequence: CDR1 SNHLY, CDR2 FYNNEI. The DNA of the CDR3 is TGTGCCAGCAGGACAGGATCGAACACTGAAGCTTTCTTT. Its translation is CASRTGSNTEAFF.

This clone was counted once. In DNA, the CDR3 is TGTGCCAGCAGGCACGGGGGGGCAACTGGAAACACCATATATTTT. This translates into CASRHGGATGNTIYF. V usage is TRBV6-1 and J usage is TRBJ1-3, with D perhaps TRBD1 (6 bases). Germline lookup yields CDR1 MNHNS and CDR2 SASEGT. The CDR3 loop spans 15 amino acids. The V and J ends lost 6 bases and 2 bases respectively, with 14 bases between them.

The genes are TRBV18 and TRBJ2-7; 12 positions match TRBD2. V trimming: 6 bases; J trimming: 7 bases; junction bases outside the gene matches: 7. This CDR3 comprises 14 residues. Germline V gives CDR1 KGHSH, CDR2 LQKENI. CDR3 in amino acids: CASSQGLAGNEQYF. CDR3 DNA sequence: TGTGCCAGCTCCCAGGGACTAGCGGGTAATGAGCAGTACTTC.